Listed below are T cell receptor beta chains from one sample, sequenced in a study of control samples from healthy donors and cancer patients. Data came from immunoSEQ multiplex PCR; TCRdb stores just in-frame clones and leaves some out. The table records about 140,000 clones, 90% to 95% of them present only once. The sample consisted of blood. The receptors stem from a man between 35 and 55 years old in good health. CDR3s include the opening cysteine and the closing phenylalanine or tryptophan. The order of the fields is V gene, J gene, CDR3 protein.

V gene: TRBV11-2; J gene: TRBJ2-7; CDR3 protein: CASSLDSGAYEQYF
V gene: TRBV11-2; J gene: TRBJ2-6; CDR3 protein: CASSPQRDRGSFGANVLTF
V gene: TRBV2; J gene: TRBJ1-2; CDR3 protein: CASGAASGTNYGYTF
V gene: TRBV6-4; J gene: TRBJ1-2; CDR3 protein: CASSEMGSSGGYTF
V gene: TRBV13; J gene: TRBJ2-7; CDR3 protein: CASSLEGTGYEQYF
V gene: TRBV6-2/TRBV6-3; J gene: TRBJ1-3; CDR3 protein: CASSAFDSTGSGNTIYF
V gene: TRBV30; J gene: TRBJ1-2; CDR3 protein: CAWRGTGPDRYMGGYTF
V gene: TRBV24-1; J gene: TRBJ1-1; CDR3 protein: CATRDSLNTEAFF
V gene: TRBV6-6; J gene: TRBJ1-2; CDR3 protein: CASSTTAIYGYTF
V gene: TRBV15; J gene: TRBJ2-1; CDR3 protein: CATSTYRAGNEQFF
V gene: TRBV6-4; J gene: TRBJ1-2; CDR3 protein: CASSDSMDTNYGYTF
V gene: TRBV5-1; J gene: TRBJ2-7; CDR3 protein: CASSLEYRPAPYEQYF
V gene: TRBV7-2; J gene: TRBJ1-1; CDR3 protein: CASSYQDRRNTEAFF
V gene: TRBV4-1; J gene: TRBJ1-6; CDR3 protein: CASSHGPNSPLHF
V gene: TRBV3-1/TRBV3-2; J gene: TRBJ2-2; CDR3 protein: CASSLLVGTGELFF
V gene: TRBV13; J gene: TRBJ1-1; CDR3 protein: CASSPNRAAEAFF
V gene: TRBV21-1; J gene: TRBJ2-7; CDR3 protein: CASSKGRWQGAYEQYF
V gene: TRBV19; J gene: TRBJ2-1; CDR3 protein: CASSTSGSSYNEQFF
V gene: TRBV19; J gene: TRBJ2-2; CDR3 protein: CASSISVASGTTGELFF
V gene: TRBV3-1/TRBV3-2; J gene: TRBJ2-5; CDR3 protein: CASSPWTDQETQYF
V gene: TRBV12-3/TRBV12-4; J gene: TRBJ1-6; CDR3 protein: CASSLMGGSPLHF
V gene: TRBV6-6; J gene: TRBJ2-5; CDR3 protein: CASRWRGQETQYF
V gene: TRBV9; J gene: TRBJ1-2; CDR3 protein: CASSAGGGAYGYTF
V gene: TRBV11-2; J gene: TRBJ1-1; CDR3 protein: CASSFFSRGATEAFF
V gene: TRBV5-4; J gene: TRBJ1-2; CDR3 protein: CASSSLRDTREGYTF
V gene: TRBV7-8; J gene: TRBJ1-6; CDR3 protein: CASSVYPRTGLNSPLHF
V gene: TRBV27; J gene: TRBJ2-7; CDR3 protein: CASSRGQGSGYEQYF
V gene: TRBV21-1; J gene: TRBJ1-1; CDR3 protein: CASLQGEETEAFF
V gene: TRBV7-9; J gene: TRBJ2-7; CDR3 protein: CASSYPGTGLLGYEQYF
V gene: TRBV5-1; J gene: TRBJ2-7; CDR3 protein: CASSLDRKEQYF
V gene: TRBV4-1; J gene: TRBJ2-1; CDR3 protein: CASSQGLADYNEQFF
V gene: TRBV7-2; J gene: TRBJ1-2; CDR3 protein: CASSRLAQNYGYTF
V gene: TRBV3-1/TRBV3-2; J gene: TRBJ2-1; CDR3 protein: CASSQPGDEQFF
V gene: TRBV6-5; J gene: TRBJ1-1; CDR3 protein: CASSPGRRAFF
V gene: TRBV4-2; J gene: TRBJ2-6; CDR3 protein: CASSQDRSDAGANVLTF
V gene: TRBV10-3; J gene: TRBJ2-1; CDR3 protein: CAISDPHRGRENEQFF
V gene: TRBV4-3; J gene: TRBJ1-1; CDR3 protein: CASSQDTGTEAFF
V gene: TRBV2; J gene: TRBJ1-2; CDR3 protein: CASSEKGQIGHYGYTF
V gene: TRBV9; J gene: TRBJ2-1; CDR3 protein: CASSLNNEQFF
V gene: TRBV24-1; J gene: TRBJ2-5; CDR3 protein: CATSRPGRETQYF
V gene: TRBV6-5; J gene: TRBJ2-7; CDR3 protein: CATGTGIKEQYF
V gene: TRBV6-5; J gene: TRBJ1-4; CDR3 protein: CASRQYGFAYEKLFF
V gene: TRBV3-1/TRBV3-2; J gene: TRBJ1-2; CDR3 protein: CASTPGWKANYGYTF
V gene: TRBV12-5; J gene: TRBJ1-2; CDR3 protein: CASGLRTEAYGYTF
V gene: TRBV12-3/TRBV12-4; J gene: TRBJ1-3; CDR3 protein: CANRGSSGNTIYF
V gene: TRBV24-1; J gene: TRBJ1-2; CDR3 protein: CATRGTGGGYTF
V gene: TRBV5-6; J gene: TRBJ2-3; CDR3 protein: CASSLAREGKDTQYF
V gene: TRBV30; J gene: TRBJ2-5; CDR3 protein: CAWSGIRLVQETQYF
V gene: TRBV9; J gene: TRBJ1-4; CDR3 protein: CASSVAVGRSVKLFF
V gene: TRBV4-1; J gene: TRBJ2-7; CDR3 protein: CASSREHSSSYEQYF
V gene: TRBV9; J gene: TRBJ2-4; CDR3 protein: CASSVTGSDKNIQYF